This section outlines one T cell receptor beta chain sequence together with its context. The antigen is unknown. These data belong to a study of OX40 agonist ivuxolimab in advanced cancers. Turning to the study itself: As their treatment, patients were administered ivuxolimab, an agonistic anti-OX40 (CD134) antibody. Study-level results: Researchers did not establish what antigens the expanded peripheral T cells target.

Measured with immunoSEQ multiplex PCR; TCRdb has only the in-frame clones, and not every one. The sample holds more than 85,000 clones; around 88% are singletons and the top ten take approximately 0.5%. The receptor's source is an adult with an advanced solid tumor such as melanoma, head and neck, liver or kidney cancer. The sequenced sample was CD4+ or CD8+ T cells sorted from blood, obtained in a trial of the OX40 agonist ivuxolimab.

Written as DNA, the CDR3 is TGTGCCAGCAGCTCTAGGGGGGTGGGCTTAACTGAAGCTTTCTTT. Its translation: CASSSRGVGLTEAFF. The chain carries TRBV11-2 and TRBJ1-1, with a tentative D call TRBD1 (6 bases). Trimming removed 4 bases from V and 5 bases from J, with 17 bases in between. Germline V gene sequence: CDR1 SGHAT, CDR2 FQNNGV. This CDR3 has 15 amino acids.